The present TCR beta chain was sequenced within a study of blood T cell repertoires in COVID-19. Study information: From T cells, B-cell-depleted T cells, or PBMCs came the material, which was cDNA or gDNA.

Original processing notes: Nucleated cell counts were estimated from reference gene primer amplification. Generated by immunoSEQ multiplex PCR, the TCRdb table keeps only in-frame clones and is missing some. The DNA was the basis for D and trimming; V, J and clone size are from that table. The sample records some 300,000 clones, 75% to 90% being singletons. V was trimmed by 0 bases and J by 3 bases, leaving 10 bases between them. Germline V gene data show CDR1 as SGDLS and CDR2 as YYNGEE. This CDR3 has 14 residues. This chain connects TRBV9 to TRBJ2-7, with D maybe TRBD1 (5 bases). The receptor comes from a man aged 18 to 30 with active or convalescent COVID-19. The material sequenced was peripheral blood. The CDR3 DNA is TGTGCCAGCAGCGTAGGGGCAGGGCTCTACGAGCAGTACTTC. This sequence encodes CASSVGAGLYEQYF.